The 26 T cell receptor beta chains presented below share a single source sample, sequenced in a study of cytomegalovirus exposure and HLA in healthy donors. Researchers ran the PCR with 60 Vbeta and 13 Jbeta primers. Produced via immunoSEQ multiplex PCR; TCRdb's table is partial and in-frame only. This table holds 95,000 to 150,000 clones, 15% found once. The sample consisted of PBMCs. Every receptor here comes from a woman under 30 in good health and CMV-seronegative.

This clone showed up just a few times. DNA of the CDR3: TGTGCCAGCAGCGAAAATCAGGGCATCCGTAACTATGGCTACACCTTC. Its translation: CASSENQGIRNYGYTF. The V and J genes are TRBV14 and TRBJ1-2, with a weak D call TRBD1 (5 bases). This CDR3 has 16 amino acids. The V gene lost 5 bases and the J gene lost 1 base, with 17 bases spanning the gap. The germline gives CDR1 SGHDN, CDR2 FVKESK.

The chain couples TRBV5-1 to TRBJ1-3; D remains unclear. Trimming took off 1 base at V and 2 bases at J, with 13 bases between the two ends. CDR1 SGHRS and CDR2 YFSETQ come from the germline V gene. The CDR3 sequence is 16 residues long. The chain's CDR3 is CASSLSFGEAGNTIYF. CDR3 coding DNA: TGCGCCAGCAGCTTGAGTTTCGGGGAAGCTGGAAACACCATATATTTT.

The chain is built from TRBV29-1 and TRBJ1-2; TRBD1 aligns across 8 bases. Germline V gives CDR1 SQVTM, CDR2 ANQGSEA. Trimming took 7 bases from V and 2 from J; bases not matched to a gene: 9. This CDR3 is built from 14 residues. CDR3 sequence (DNA): TGCAGCGCTGGAGGGACAGGCGTCAACTATGGCTACACCTTC. Translating gives CSAGGTGVNYGYTF.

The chain couples TRBV27 to TRBJ2-1; TRBD2 matches at 10 bases. V lost 5 bases, J lost 7 bases, and 2 bases stayed unmatched. Germline V gene data show CDR1 as MNHEY and CDR2 as SMNVEV (reference sequence). This CDR3 region has 13 residues. CDR3 protein: CASSEGLANEQFF. The CDR3 bases are TGTGCCAGCAGTGAGGGACTAGCGAATGAGCAGTTCTTC.

The chain joins TRBV28 to TRBJ2-2, with D unresolved. CDR1 and CDR2 (germline): MDHEN, SYDVKM. The CDR3 is made up of 14 amino acids. Trimming removed 6 bases at V and 0 bases at J, with 8 bases between. Here the CDR3 DNA reads TGTGCCAGCAGACCTCCGGCGAACACCGGGGAGCTGTTTTTT. Encoded protein: CASRPPANTGELFF.

This clone turned up a few times. This chain links TRBV9 with TRBJ1-2, with D perhaps matching TRBD1 (5 bases). This CDR3 has 16 amino acids. Trimming removed 3 bases at V and 0 bases at J, with 15 bases between. In germline, CDR1 is SGDLS, CDR2 YYNGEE. The CDR3 bases are TGTGCCAGCAGCGGGGGACTGGCAGGAGCTAACTATGGCTACACCTTC. This encodes CASSGGLAGANYGYTF.

Written as DNA, the CDR3 is TGTGCCAGCAGTGAAGCGCTAGTACTAGCCCCAACCTACGAGCAGTACTTC. Translated, it gives CASSEALVLAPTYEQYF. The chain is built from TRBV2 and TRBJ2-7, with D possibly being TRBD2 (6 bases). The CDR3 has 17 amino acids. Germline values: CDR1 SNHLY, CDR2 FYNNEI. V was clipped by 0 bases and J by 2 bases, with 17 bases between them.

This clone has a handful of counts. V gene TRBV9 combines with J gene TRBJ2-1; no definite D call. CDR3 length: 15 residues. Germline V gives CDR1 SGDLS, CDR2 YYNGEE. The ends were cut back, 2 bases at V and 9 bases at J, with 18 bases in the middle. The CDR3 sequence is CASSVYDTVFTEQFF. CDR3 coding DNA: TGTGCCAGCAGCGTTTATGACACGGTTTTCACTGAGCAGTTCTTC. Together with reference TRBV9 and TRBJ2-1, the CDR3 gives the full variable domain: DSGVTQTPKHLITATGQRVTLRCSPRSGDLSVYWYQQSLDQGLQFLIQYYNGEERAKGNILERFSAQQFPDLHSELNLSSLELGDSALYFCASSVYDTVFTEQFFGPGTRLTVL.

V is TRBV19 and J is TRBJ2-5; 9 positions agree with TRBD1. The CDR3 loop spans 18 amino acids. J lost 2 bases, V lost 1 base, and 11 bases had no gene match. The germline gives CDR1 LNHDA, CDR2 SQIVND (reference sequence). CDR3 region: CASSIGLNRGPLQETQYF. In DNA, the CDR3 is TGTGCCAGTAGTATAGGCCTCAACAGGGGGCCTTTGCAAGAGACCCAGTACTTC.

This clone was found a few times. The chain carries TRBV15 and TRBJ2-7; a weak D match, TRBD2 (6 bases). Trimming took off 1 base at V and 0 bases at J, with 10 bases between the two ends. Germline V lookup: CDR1 LNHNV, CDR2 YYDKDF (reference sequence). The CDR3 has 15 residues. The CDR3 DNA reads as TGTGCCACCAGCAGAGCTGCGGGGAGCTCCTACGAGCAGTACTTC. Its translation: CATSRAAGSSYEQYF.

The chain combines TRBV6-5 with TRBJ1-1; possible D gene TRBD1, 5 bases. Germline assignment: CDR1 MNHEY and CDR2 SVGAGI. The CDR3 is 14 residues long. V lost 0 bases to trimming and J lost 1 base, with 6 bases between them. The CDR3 sequence is CASSYSTANTEAFF. For the CDR3, the DNA is TGTGCCAGCAGTTACTCGACAGCGAACACTGAAGCTTTCTTT.

This clone was detected a few times. This chain connects TRBV7-9 to TRBJ2-7; D unclear. The CDR3 loop spans 14 amino acids. V lost 1 base and J lost 2, with 9 bases in between. The germline gives CDR1 SEHNR, CDR2 FQNEAQ (reference sequence). CDR3 in DNA: TGTGCCAGCAGCTTAGTAGTGAAGCCCTACGAGCAGTACTTC. It yields the protein CASSLVVKPYEQYF. Supplemented by reference TRBV7-9 and TRBJ2-7, the full variable domain reads DTGVSQNPRHKITKRGQNVTFRCDPISEHNRLYWYRQTLGQGPEFLTYFQNEAQLEKSRLLSDRFSAERPKGSFSTLEIQRTEQGDSAMYLCASSLVVKPYEQYFGPGTRLTVT.

The CDR3 DNA sequence: TGCGCCAGCAGTGAGTCAAGCGGGAGCGGGTATTACGAGCAGTACTTC. Its protein is CASSESSGSGYYEQYF. The chain recombines TRBV10-2 with TRBJ2-7; TRBD2 matches 8 bases. This CDR3 contains 16 residues. Trimming removed 0 bases from V and 4 bases from J; junction bases left unmatched: 8. Germline V lookup: CDR1 WSHSY, CDR2 SAAADI.

This clone has just a few counts. V gene TRBV10-3 combines with J gene TRBJ2-5; D possibly corresponds to TRBD2 (6 bases). With 6 bases removed from V and 5 bases from J, the gap between germline ends came to 16 bases. The length of the CDR3 is 14 residues. The germline CDR1 and CDR2 sequences are ENHRY and SYGVKD. CDR3 coding DNA: TGTGCCATCAGCCCGGGACTGGAAGGGGAGACCCAGTACTTC. Its translation: CAISPGLEGETQYF.

The sample holds a few counts of this clone. This chain connects TRBV4-3 to TRBJ2-3; D is ambiguous. The CDR3 has 13 amino acids. CDR1 and CDR2 (germline): LGHNA, YSLEER. Trimming cost V 0 bases and J 12 bases, with 13 bases left between them. CDR3 in DNA: TGCGCCAGCAGCCAAGATCCGGGTATTATTCAGTATTTT. This encodes CASSQDPGIIQYF.

This clone has more than one count but fewer than ten. This rearrangement joins TRBV9 to TRBJ1-2, with 7 bases that match TRBD1. The germline V gene encodes CDR1 SGDLS and CDR2 YYNGEE. V gave up 4 bases and J gave up 4 bases; unmatched junction bases: 10. The length of the CDR3 is 15 residues. This CDR3 reads CASSPPEGAVYGYTF. In DNA form, the CDR3 reads TGTGCCAGCAGCCCTCCCGAGGGGGCAGTCTATGGCTACACCTTC.

The chain carries TRBV19 and TRBJ2-5; possibly TRBD2 for D (5 bases). V dropped 5 bases and J dropped 5 bases, with 12 bases sitting between them. CDR3 size: 13 residues. Per the germline V gene, CDR1 is LNHDA and CDR2 is SQIVND (reference sequence). CDR3 sequence (DNA): TGTGCCAGTAGTCGCCTAGCCGCCGAGACCCAGTACTTC. Amino acids: CASSRLAAETQYF. Together with reference TRBV19 and TRBJ2-5, the CDR3 gives the full variable domain: DGGITQSPKYLFRKEGQNVTLSCEQNLNHDAMYWYRQDPGQGLRLIYYSQIVNDFQKGDIAEGYSVSREKKESFPLTVTSAQKNPTAFYLCASSRLAAETQYFGPGTRLLVL.

J is TRBJ1-5 and V is TRBV2; tentatively, D is TRBD1 (6 bases). The CDR3 spans 13 residues. CDR1 is SNHLY, CDR2 FYNNEI, per germline. The germline V and J ends were trimmed by 6 bases and 5 bases, with 11 bases remaining between them. CDR3 in DNA: TGTGCCAGCAGATTCTCAGGGGATCAGCCCCAGCATTTT. This sequence encodes CASRFSGDQPQHF.

This clone was seen a handful of times. The rearrangement links TRBV28 to TRBJ1-2; perhaps TRBD1 as D (5 bases). V gave up 6 bases and J gave up 4 bases, with 12 bases separating them. There are 13 residues in the CDR3. The germline gives CDR1 MDHEN, CDR2 SYDVKM. Here the CDR3 DNA reads TGTGCCAGCAGCCCGGGGGAGGGCTATGGCTACACCTTC. It specifies CASSPGEGYGYTF.

This clone has only a few counts. The chain uses TRBV28 and TRBJ2-1; D gene ambiguous. This CDR3 has 12 residues. The germline V gene encodes CDR1 MDHEN and CDR2 SYDVKM. Trimming stripped 3 bases from V and 8 bases from J, with 8 bases between. The CDR3 bases are TGTGCCAGCAGTTTCCTAGACGATGAGCAGTTCTTC. Translated: CASSFLDDEQFF.

The V call is TRBV7-2, the J call TRBJ1-2; no firm D call. The V gene's germline CDR1 is SGHTA and CDR2 FQGNSA. The CDR3 consists of 18 residues. V was shortened by 4 bases and J by 2 bases, with 23 bases between the two germline ends. CDR3 nucleotides: TGTGCCAGCAGCTCTCTGTTTGGAAACCTATCGGGGAACTATGGCTACACCTTC. It codes for CASSSLFGNLSGNYGYTF.

CDR3 amino acids: CASSPLSGRGNEQFF. The CDR3 DNA is TGTGCCAGCAGTCCGCTGAGCGGCCGCGGAAATGAGCAGTTCTTC. The gene calls are TRBV6-6 and TRBJ2-1; the D gene is possibly TRBD2 (5 bases). Germline-derived CDR1 and CDR2 are MNHNY and SVGAGI (reference sequence). This CDR3 has 15 residues. The V gene lost 5 bases and the J gene lost 7 bases, with 18 bases spanning the gap.

This clone was counted only a few times. The chain recombines TRBV4-1 with TRBJ2-3, with 7 bases fitting TRBD1. The CDR3 sequence is 15 residues long. Germline-derived CDR1 and CDR2 are MGHRA and YSYEKL. The V gene end was trimmed by 2 bases and the J gene end by 5 bases; junction bases not matched to a gene: 7. The CDR3 protein is CASSQNEGAGDTQYF. The CDR3 DNA follows: TGCGCCAGCAGCCAAAATGAGGGGGCAGGAGATACGCAGTATTTT.

The rearrangement links TRBV21-1 to TRBJ1-5. TRBV21-1 corresponds to a pseudogene. This CDR3 region has 13 residues. The CDR3 reads CASSKGGGQPQHF. CDR3 DNA: TGTGCCAGCAGCAAGGGGGGTGGCCAGCCCCAGCATTTT.

This clone was observed a handful of times. CDR3 in amino acids: CASSPGGWTGTSGSLFYEQYF. The CDR3 nucleotides read TGTGCCAGCAGCCCCGGGGGGTGGACAGGGACTAGCGGTAGTTTGTTCTACGAGCAGTACTTC. The chain combines TRBV7-6 with TRBJ2-7, with 11 bases that match TRBD2. The CDR3 length is 21 residues. J gave up 3 bases and V 5 bases, and 24 bases lay outside the gene matches. Per germline, CDR1 SGHVS and CDR2 FNYEAQ.

In DNA, the CDR3 is TGTGCCTGGAGTACAGAACAGGGCTACACCATATATTTT. This translates into CAWSTEQGYTIYF. The chain is built from TRBV30 and TRBJ1-3; D perhaps matches TRBD1 (6 bases). The V gene lost 2 bases and the J gene lost 8 bases, with 13 bases spanning the gap. The CDR3 covers 13 residues. Germline lookup yields CDR1 GTSNPN and CDR2 SVGIG (reference sequence).